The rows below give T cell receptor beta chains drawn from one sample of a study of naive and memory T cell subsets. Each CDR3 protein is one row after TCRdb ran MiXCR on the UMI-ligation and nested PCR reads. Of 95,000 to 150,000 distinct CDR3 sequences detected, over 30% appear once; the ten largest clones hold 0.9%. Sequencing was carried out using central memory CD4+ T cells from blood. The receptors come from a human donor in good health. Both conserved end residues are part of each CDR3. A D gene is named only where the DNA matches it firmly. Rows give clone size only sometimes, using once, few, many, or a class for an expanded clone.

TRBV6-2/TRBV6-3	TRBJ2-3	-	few	TGTGCCAGCACCACGGGCCCTAGCACAGATACGCAGTATTTT	CASTTGPSTDTQYF
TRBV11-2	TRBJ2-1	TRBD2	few	TGTGCCAGCAGCTTAGGGTCTAGCGGGAACAATGAGCAGTTCTTC	CASSLGSSGNNEQFF
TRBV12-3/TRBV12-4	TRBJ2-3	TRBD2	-	TGTGCCAGCAGACCCACCGGGACTAAGAGCACAGATACGCAGTATTTT	CASRPTGTKSTDTQYF
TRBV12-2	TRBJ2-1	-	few	TGTACCGGGGAGCGATGCTACAATGAGCAGTTCTTC	CTGERCYNEQFF
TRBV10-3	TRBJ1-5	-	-	TGTGCCATCAAGGGGGACCCCAATCAGCCCCAGCATTTT	CAIKGDPNQPQHF
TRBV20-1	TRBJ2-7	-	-	TGCAGTGCTCTCCGGCAGGTCTACGAGCAGTACTTC	CSALRQVYEQYF
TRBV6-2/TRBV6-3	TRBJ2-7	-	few	TGTGCCAGCGACCCCCGGACTGGCCCGGAGGAGCAGTACTTC	CASDPRTGPEEQYF
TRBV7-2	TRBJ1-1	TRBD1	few	TGTGCCAGCAGCATTTCAGGGGGTCTCACTGAAGCTTTCTTT	CASSISGGLTEAFF
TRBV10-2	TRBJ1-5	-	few	TGCGCCAGCAGTAATAATAGCAATCAGCCCCAGCATTTT	CASSNNSNQPQHF
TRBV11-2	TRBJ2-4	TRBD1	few	TGTGCCAGCAGCTTAGATCTTAGGACAGGGAGCAAAAACATTCAGTACTTC	CASSLDLRTGSKNIQYF
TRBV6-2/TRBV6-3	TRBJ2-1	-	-	TGTGCCAGCAGTGGACCGGGAACTTATAACAATGAGCAGTTCTTC	CASSGPGTYNNEQFF
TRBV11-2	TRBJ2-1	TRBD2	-	TGTGCCAGCAGCGAGACTAGCGGGAGTAGTGAGCAGTTCTTC	CASSETSGSSEQFF
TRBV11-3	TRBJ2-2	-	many	TGTGCCAGCAGCCCCAGGCAGGCCGGGGAGCTGTTTTTT	CASSPRQAGELFF
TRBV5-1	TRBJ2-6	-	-	TGCGCCAGCAGCTTTGAAAGCTCTGGGGCCAACGTCCTGACTTTC	CASSFESSGANVLTF
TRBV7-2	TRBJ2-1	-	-	TGTGCCAGCAGCCCAGACTGGTCCTACAATGAGCAGTTCTTC	CASSPDWSYNEQFF
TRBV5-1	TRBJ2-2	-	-	TGCGCCAGCAGGTCGGGACACTCCACCGGGGAGCTGTTTTTT	CASRSGHSTGELFF
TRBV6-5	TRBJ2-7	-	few	TGTGCCAGCAGTTACAAGGGCGGGATCTCCTACGAGCAGTACTTC	CASSYKGGISYEQYF
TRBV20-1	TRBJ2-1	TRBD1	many	TGCAGTGCTAGACGGGGGACAGGGGGCGTTTCTTACAATGAGCAGTTCTTC	CSARRGTGGVSYNEQFF
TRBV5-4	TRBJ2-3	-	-	TGTGCCAGCAGCTATTCGACTAGCACAGATACGCAGTATTTT	CASSYSTSTDTQYF
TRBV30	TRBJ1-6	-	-	TGTGCCTGGGAAAGGGGCCTGTCACCCCTCCACTTT	CAWERGLSPLHF
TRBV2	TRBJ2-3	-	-	TGTGCCAGCTCAGGACTGTTTTTAAATACGCAGTATTTT	CASSGLFLNTQYF
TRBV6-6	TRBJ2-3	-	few	TGTGCCAGCAGATCCGGGACGTACACAGATACGCAGTATTTT	CASRSGTYTDTQYF
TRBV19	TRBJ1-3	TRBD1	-	TGTGCCAGTATGGACAGGGGTGTTGGAAACACCATATATTTT	CASMDRGVGNTIYF
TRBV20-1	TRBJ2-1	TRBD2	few	TGCAGTGCTATAGGACTAGCCTTGAATGAGCAGTTCTTC	CSAIGLALNEQFF
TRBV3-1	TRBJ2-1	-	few	TGTGCCAGCAGCCAAAGCCAGGGGGGCAATGAGCAGTTCTTC	CASSQSQGGNEQFF
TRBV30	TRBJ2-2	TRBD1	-	TGTGCCTGGCAGGGGGCGAACACCGGGGAGCTGTTTTTT	CAWQGANTGELFF
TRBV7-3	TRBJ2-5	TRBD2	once	TGTGCCAGCAGTCTTAGCGGGGGGCTAGAGACCCAGTACTTC	CASSLSGGLETQYF
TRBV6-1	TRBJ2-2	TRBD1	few	TGTGCCAGCAGTGAGAGAGGGGGCGTCGGGGAGCTGTTTTTT	CASSERGGVGELFF
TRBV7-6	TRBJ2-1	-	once	TGTGCCAGCAGCTTAGACCAGGCGGGGTCCGAGCAGTTCTTC	CASSLDQAGSEQFF